This T cell receptor (beta chain) originates from a study of post-analysis software for immune sequencing data. Study conclusions and caveats: A handful of TRBV segments were significantly more frequent in patients than in controls. TRBV5-6, TRBV5-1 and TRBV20-1 were among these segments. Controls showed significantly higher normalized Chao1 diversity than did multiple sclerosis patients.

The V gene lost 4 bases and the J gene lost 3 bases, with 14 bases spanning the gap. CDR3 length: 15 residues. Germline CDR1 is KGHSH and CDR2 is LQKENI. Of note for this clonotype: What it binds is unknown.

Every TCR beta cDNA library bore unique molecular identifiers. Out of about 0.9 to 11 million T cells, about 510,000 cDNA molecules were generated. TCRdb passed the PCR reads through MiXCR, listing each CDR3 protein once. This table has approximately 630,000 distinct CDR3 sequences, around 60% appearing once. The origin of this receptor is a girl aged 2-10 years with multiple sclerosis. Material for sequencing was blood. This chain joins TRBV18 and TRBJ2-3; the D gene is possibly TRBD2 (5 bases). The CDR3 here is CASSLEEGLTDTQYF. CDR3 coding DNA: TGTGCCAGCTCACTGGAAGAGGGTCTTACAGATACGCAGTATTTT.